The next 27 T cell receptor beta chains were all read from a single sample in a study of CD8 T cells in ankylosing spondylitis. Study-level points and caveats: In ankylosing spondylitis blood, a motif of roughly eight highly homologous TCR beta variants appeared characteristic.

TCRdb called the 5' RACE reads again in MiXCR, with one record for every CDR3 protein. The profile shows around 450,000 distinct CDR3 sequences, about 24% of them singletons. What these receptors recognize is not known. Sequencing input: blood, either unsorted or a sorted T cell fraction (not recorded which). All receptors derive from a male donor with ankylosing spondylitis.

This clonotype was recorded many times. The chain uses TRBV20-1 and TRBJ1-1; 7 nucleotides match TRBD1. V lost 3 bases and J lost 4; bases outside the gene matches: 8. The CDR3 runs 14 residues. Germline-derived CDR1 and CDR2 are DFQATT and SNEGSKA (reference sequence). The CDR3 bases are TGCAGTGCTAGTCCGGGACAGTATGGCACTGAAGCTTTCTTT. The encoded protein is CSASPGQYGTEAFF.

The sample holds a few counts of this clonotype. DNA of the CDR3: TGCGCCAGCAGCTTGGCAGCAGGGTCCGGGGAGCTGTTTTTT. Encoded protein: CASSLAAGSGELFF. This chain connects TRBV5-1 to TRBJ2-2; perhaps TRBD1 as D (5 bases). This CDR3 spans 14 amino acids. Trimming removed 0 bases at V and 6 bases at J, with 9 bases between. CDR1 and CDR2 (germline): SGHRS, YFSETQ.

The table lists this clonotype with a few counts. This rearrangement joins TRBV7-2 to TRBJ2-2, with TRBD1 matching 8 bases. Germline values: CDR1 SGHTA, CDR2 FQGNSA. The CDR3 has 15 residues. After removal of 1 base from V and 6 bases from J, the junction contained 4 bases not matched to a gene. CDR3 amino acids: CASSLVGQGPGELFF. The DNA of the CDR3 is TGTGCCAGCAGCTTAGTTGGACAGGGCCCCGGGGAGCTGTTTTTT.

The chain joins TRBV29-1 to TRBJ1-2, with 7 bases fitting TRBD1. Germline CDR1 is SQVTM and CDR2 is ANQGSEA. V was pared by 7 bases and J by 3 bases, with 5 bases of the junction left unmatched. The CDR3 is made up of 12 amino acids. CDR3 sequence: CSAGDRDYGYTF. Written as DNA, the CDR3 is TGCAGCGCCGGAGACAGGGACTATGGCTACACCTTC.

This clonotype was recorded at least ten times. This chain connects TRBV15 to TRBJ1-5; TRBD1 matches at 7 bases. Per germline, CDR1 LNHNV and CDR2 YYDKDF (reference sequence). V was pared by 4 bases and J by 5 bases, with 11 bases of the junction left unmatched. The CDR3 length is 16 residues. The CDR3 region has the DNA TGTGCCACCAGCAAAAAGAAACAGGGGAACGATCAGCCCCAGCATTTT. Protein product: CATSKKKQGNDQPQHF.

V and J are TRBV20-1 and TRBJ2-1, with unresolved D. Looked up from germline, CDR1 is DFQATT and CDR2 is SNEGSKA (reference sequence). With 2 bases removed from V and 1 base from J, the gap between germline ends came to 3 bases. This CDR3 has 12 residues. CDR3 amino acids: CSARISYNEQFF. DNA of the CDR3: TGCAGTGCTAGAATTTCCTACAATGAGCAGTTCTTC.

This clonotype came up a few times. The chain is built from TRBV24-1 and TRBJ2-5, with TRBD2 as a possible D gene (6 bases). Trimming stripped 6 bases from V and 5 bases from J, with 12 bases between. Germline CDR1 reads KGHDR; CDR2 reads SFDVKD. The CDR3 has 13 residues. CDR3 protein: CATSTGELETQYF. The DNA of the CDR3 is TGTGCCACCAGTACGGGGGAGTTGGAGACCCAGTACTTC.

CDR3 region: CASSRTGDGTQYF. The DNA for the CDR3 is TGTGCCAGCAGCCGGACGGGGGATGGGACCCAGTACTTC. The rearrangement uses TRBV12-3 or TRBV12-4 and TRBJ2-5; possibly TRBD2 for D (6 bases). V lost 6 bases to trimming and J lost 7 bases, with 15 bases between them. The CDR3 covers 13 residues.

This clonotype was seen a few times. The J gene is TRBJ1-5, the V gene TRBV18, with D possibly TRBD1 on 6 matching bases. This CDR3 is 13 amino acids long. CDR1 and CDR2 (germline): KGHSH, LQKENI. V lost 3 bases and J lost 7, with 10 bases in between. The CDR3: CASSPADSQPQHF. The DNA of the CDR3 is TGTGCCAGCTCACCTGCGGACAGCCAGCCCCAGCATTTT.

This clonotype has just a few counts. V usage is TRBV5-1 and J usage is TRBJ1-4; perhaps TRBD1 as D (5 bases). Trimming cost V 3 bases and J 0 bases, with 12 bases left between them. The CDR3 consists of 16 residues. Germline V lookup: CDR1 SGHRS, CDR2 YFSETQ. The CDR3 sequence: CASSYRDGATNEKLFF. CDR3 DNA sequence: TGCGCCAGCAGCTACCGGGACGGTGCAACTAATGAAAAACTGTTTTTT.

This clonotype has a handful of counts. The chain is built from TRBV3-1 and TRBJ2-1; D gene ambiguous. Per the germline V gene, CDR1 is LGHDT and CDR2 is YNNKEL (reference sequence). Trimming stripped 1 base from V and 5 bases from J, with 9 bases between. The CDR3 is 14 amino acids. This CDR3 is CASSQGFADNEQFF. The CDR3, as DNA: TGTGCCAGCAGCCAAGGTTTCGCGGACAATGAGCAGTTCTTC.

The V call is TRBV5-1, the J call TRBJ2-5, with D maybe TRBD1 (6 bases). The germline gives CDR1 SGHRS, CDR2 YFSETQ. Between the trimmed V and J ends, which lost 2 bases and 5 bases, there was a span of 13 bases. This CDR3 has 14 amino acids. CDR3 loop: CASSLGPQGETQYF. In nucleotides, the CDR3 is TGCGCCAGCAGCTTAGGACCCCAGGGGGAGACCCAGTACTTC.

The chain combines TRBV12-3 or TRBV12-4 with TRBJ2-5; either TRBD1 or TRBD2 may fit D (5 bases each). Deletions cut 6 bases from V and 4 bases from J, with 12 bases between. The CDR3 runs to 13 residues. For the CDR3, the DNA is TGTGCCAGCAGAGATGGGACGCGAGAGACCCAGTACTTC. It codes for CASRDGTRETQYF.

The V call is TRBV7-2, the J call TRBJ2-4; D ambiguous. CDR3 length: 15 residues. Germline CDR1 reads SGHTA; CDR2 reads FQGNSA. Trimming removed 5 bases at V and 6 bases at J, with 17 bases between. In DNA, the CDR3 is TGTGCCAGCAGCCCGTTAGACACAACTTCAAACATTCAGTACTTC. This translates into CASSPLDTTSNIQYF.

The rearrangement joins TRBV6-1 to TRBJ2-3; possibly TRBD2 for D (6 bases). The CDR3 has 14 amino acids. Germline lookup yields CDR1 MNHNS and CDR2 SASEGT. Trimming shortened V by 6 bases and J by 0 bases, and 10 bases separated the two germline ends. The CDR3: CASRDYTSTDTQYF. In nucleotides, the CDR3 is TGTGCCAGCAGGGACTATACTAGCACAGATACGCAGTATTTT.

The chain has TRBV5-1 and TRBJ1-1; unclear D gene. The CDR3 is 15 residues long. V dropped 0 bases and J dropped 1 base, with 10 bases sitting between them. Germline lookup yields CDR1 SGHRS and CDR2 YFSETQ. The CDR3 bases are TGCGCCAGCAGCTTGGAAGTCAACAGGAACACTGAAGCTTTCTTT. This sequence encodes CASSLEVNRNTEAFF.

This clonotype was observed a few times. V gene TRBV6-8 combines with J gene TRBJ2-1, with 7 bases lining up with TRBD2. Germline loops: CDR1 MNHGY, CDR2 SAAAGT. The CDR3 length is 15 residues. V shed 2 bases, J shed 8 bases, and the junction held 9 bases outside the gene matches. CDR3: CASSYSCGSFYEQFF. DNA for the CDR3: TGTGCCAGCAGTTACAGTTGCGGGAGTTTCTATGAGCAGTTCTTC.

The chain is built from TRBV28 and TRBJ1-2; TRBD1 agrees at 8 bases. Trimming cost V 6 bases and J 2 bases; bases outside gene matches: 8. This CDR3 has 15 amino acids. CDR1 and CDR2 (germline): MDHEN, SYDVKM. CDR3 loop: CASSPAGGRNYGYTF. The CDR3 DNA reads TGTGCCAGCAGCCCCGCAGGGGGCAGGAACTATGGCTACACCTTC.

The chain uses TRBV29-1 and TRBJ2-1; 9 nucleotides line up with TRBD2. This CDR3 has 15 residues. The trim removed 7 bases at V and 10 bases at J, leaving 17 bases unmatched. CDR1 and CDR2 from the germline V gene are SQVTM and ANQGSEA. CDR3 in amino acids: CSARGGGAGGREQFF. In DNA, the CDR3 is TGCAGCGCGCGCGGGGGTGGAGCGGGAGGACGGGAGCAGTTCTTC.

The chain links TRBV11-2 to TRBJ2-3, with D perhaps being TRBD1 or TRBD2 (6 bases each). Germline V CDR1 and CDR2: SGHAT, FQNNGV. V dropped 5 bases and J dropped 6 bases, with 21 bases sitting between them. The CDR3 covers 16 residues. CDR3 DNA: TGTGCCAGCAGCCCGATAGTGGGGGGCTTCGGGGATACGCAGTATTTT. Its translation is CASSPIVGGFGDTQYF.

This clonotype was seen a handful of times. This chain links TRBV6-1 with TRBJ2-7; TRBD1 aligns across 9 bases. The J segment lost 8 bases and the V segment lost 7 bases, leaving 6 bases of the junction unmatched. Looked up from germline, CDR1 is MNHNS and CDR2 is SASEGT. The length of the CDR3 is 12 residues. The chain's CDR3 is CASTYRGPKQYF. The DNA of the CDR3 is TGTGCCAGCACCTACAGGGGGCCCAAGCAGTACTTC.

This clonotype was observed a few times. CDR3: CASSSRGLAGGSDTQYF. The CDR3 DNA follows: TGTGCCAGCAGTTCGAGAGGACTAGCGGGAGGATCAGATACGCAGTATTTT. The chain recombines TRBV27 with TRBJ2-3; 14 nucleotides align to TRBD2. The CDR3 runs to 17 residues. With V trimmed by 4 bases and J by 4 bases, 7 bases remained unmatched. Looked up from germline, CDR1 is MNHEY and CDR2 is SMNVEV (reference sequence).

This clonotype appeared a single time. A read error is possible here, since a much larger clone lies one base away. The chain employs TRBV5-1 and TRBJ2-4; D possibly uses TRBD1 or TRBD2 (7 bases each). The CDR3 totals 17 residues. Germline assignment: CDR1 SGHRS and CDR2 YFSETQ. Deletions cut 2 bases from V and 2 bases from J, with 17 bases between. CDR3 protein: CASSFSSGGGSKNIQYF. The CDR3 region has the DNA TGCGCCAGCAGCTTTTCGTCAGGGGGAGGGTCCAAAAACATTCAGTACTTC.

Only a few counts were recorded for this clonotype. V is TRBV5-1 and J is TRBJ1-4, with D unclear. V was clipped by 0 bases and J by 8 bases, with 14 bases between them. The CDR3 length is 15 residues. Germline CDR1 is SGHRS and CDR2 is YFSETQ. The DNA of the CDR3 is TGCGCCAGCAGCTTGGGGACCGCGGTGGGGGAAAAACTGTTTTTT. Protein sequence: CASSLGTAVGEKLFF.

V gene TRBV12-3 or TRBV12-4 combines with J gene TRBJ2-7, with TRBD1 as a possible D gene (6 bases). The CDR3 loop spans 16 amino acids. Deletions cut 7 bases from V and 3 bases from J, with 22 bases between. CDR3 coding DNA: TGTGCCAGCACCTTCGAGTTAGGTACAGGGTACTACGAGCAGTACTTC. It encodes CASTFELGTGYYEQYF.

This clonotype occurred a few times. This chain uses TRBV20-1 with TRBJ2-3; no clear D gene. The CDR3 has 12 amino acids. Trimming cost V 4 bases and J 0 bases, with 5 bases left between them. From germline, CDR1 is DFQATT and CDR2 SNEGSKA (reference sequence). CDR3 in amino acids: CSATQSTDTQYF. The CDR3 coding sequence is TGCAGTGCTACCCAGAGCACAGATACGCAGTATTTT.

CDR3 region: CASSLRTGVAEQFF. CDR3 DNA: TGTGCCAGCAGTTTAAGGACAGGGGTAGCTGAGCAGTTCTTC. V usage is TRBV12-3 or TRBV12-4 and J usage is TRBJ2-1; 9 bases line up with TRBD1. The CDR3 extends over 14 amino acids. V trimming: 2 bases; J trimming: 9 bases; junction bases outside the gene matches: 5.